This T cell receptor beta chain was documented in a study of T cells in localized non-small cell lung cancer. Study findings and constraints: Uninvolved adjacent lung had the highest recorded T cell clonality, with tumor below it. Heterogeneity stays possible, as sequencing covered only one tumor region. Median roughly 57 top-100 tumor clones were shared with paired adjacent lung.

Of note for this clone: Its antigen is unidentified.

The table came from immunoSEQ multiplex PCR; TCRdb's copy has only in-frame clones and leaves some out. The sample consists of 75,000 to 95,000 clones, around 82% of them appearing once. Germline values: CDR1 MNHNS, CDR2 SASEGT. V was trimmed by 2 bases and J by 0 bases, leaving 8 bases between them. CDR3 length: 15 residues. This sequence joins TRBV6-1 and TRBJ2-1, with D perhaps matching TRBD1 (6 bases). This receptor was taken from a man aged 40 to 70 with stage II squamous cell lung carcinoma. The sequencing here drew on PBMCs, taken before any cancer treatment. CDR3 loop: CASSETGYSYNEQFF. CDR3 DNA sequence: TGTGCCAGCAGTGAAACAGGGTACTCCTACAATGAGCAGTTCTTC.